These T cell receptor beta chains were read from a single sample in a study of shared clonotypes between healthy human individuals. Profiled with immunoSEQ multiplex PCR; TCRdb holds only in-frame clones, not every one. The table has 2 million to 2.5 million clones, around 92% seen once. Sequencing was done on a sample of naive CD4+ T cells from PBMCs. These receptors all stem from a man between 18 and 35 years old in good health. Some clones in this sample may be carry-over from other donors' samples. Each CDR3 is given with its conserved first and last residue. Fields, in order: clone size, D gene, V gene, J gene, CDR3 protein, CDR3 DNA. The D gene is left open where the match is weak. For some rows the clone size is stated as once, few or many, or as a class when expanded; others skip it.

once	.	TRBV1	TRBJ2-1	CTSSPGMRVLGEQFF	TGCACCAGCAGCCCTGGGATGCGGGTCCTAGGGGAGCAGTTCTTC
.	.	TRBV2	TRBJ1-1	CASSADSIFTEAFF	TGTGCCAGCAGTGCAGATTCAATCTTCACTGAAGCTTTCTTT
.	.	TRBV11-2	TRBJ2-1	CASSFYPTGVNEQFF	TGTGCCAGCAGCTTTTATCCCACGGGAGTTAATGAGCAGTTCTTC
few	.	TRBV28	TRBJ2-2	CASSSPRREANTGELFF	TGTGCCAGCAGTTCCCCCAGGCGAGAAGCGAACACCGGGGAGCTGTTTTTT
.	.	TRBV5-1	TRBJ2-3	CASSGQGADTQYF	TGCGCCAGCAGCGGGCAGGGCGCAGATACGCAGTATTTT
.	.	TRBV11-3	TRBJ2-1	CASSLDLNGNNEQFF	TGTGCCAGCAGCTTAGATCTAAACGGGAACAATGAGCAGTTCTTC
.	TRBD2	TRBV4-1	TRBJ2-1	CASSQSATSGSYNEQFF	TGCGCCAGCAGCCAAAGCGCGACTAGCGGTTCCTACAATGAGCAGTTCTTC
.	.	TRBV5-1	TRBJ2-2	CASSLTANTGELFF	TGCGCCAGCAGCTTGACAGCGAACACCGGGGAGCTGTTTTTT
.	.	TRBV5-1	TRBJ2-4	CASSEFLVNSKNIQYF	TGCGCCAGCTCGGAATTTTTGGTGAACAGCAAAAACATTCAGTACTTC
.	TRBD2	TRBV7-3	TRBJ2-2	CASSPQPLAHTGELFF	TGTGCCAGCAGCCCCCAGCCACTAGCGCACACCGGGGAGCTGTTTTTT
.	.	TRBV5-1	TRBJ2-7	CASSLGADFYEQYF	TGCGCCAGCAGCTTGGGTGCGGATTTCTACGAGCAGTACTTC
.	.	TRBV10-3	TRBJ1-5	CAISVAPRGNQPQHF	TGTGCCATCAGTGTAGCACCCCGGGGGAATCAGCCCCAGCATTTT
.	TRBD1	TRBV7-9	TRBJ1-1	CASSLIQGDTEAFF	TGTGCCAGCAGCTTAATCCAGGGGGACACTGAAGCTTTCTTT
.	.	TRBV10-3	TRBJ2-1	CAIRSGVFVGEQFF	TGTGCCATCAGGTCCGGGGTATTCGTCGGTGAGCAGTTCTTC
.	TRBD1	TRBV9	TRBJ1-5	CASSVVRGRQPQHF	TGTGCCAGCAGCGTAGTGAGGGGGCGTCAGCCCCAGCATTTT
.	TRBD1	TRBV19	TRBJ2-1	CASSRRTGHSYNEQFF	TGTGCCAGTAGTCGGAGGACAGGTCACTCCTACAATGAGCAGTTCTTC
.	.	TRBV10-3	TRBJ2-2	CAARDSYTGELFF	TGTGCCGCCCGGGACTCCTACACCGGGGAGCTGTTTTTT
once	TRBD1	TRBV2	TRBJ2-5	CASSIQGVGETQYF	TGTGCCAGCAGCATACAGGGGGTGGGGGAGACCCAGTACTTC
.	.	TRBV5-5	TRBJ2-7	CASSLAPLGGYEQYF	TGTGCCAGCAGCTTAGCACCCCTTGGGGGCTACGAGCAGTACTTC
.	TRBD2	TRBV28	TRBJ2-7	CASTGAGGSREQYF	TGTGCCAGCACCGGAGCGGGAGGGTCACGCGAGCAGTACTTC
.	TRBD2	TRBV10-3	TRBJ2-7	CAISELGGGYEQYF	TGTGCCATCAGTGAGCTCGGCGGGGGATACGAGCAGTACTTC
.	TRBD1	TRBV18	TRBJ1-2	CASSPPGTGGRYGYTF	TGTGCCAGCTCACCCCCCGGGACAGGGGGCCGGTATGGCTACACCTTC
.	.	TRBV7-9	TRBJ1-4	CASSFSASSMELFF	TGTGCCAGCAGCTTTTCGGCCAGCTCAATGGAACTGTTTTTT
.	TRBD1	TRBV12-5	TRBJ1-1	CASGLETGTEAFF	TGTGCTAGTGGTTTGGAGACAGGGACTGAAGCTTTCTTT
.	.	TRBV19	TRBJ1-4	CASRPRGEKLFF	TGTGCCAGTAGGCCCAGGGGTGAAAAACTGTTTTTT
.	TRBD2	TRBV7-7	TRBJ2-7	CASSAGGLAGGEQYF	TGTGCCAGCAGCGCAGGGGGACTAGCGGGCGGCGAGCAGTACTTC
.	.	TRBV5-1	TRBJ2-1	CASSLTASSYNEQFF	TGCGCCAGCAGCTTGACGGCTAGCTCCTACAATGAGCAGTTCTTC
.	TRBD2	TRBV27	TRBJ2-7	CASRLAGGSKEQYF	TGTGCCAGCAGATTAGCGGGAGGGTCTAAAGAGCAGTACTTC
.	TRBD1	TRBV28	TRBJ2-7	CASRRQGARYEQYF	TGTGCCAGCAGGAGACAGGGGGCGCGTTACGAGCAGTACTTC
.	.	TRBV7-6	TRBJ2-1	CASSNRAFWDNEQFF	TGTGCCAGCAGCAATAGGGCTTTTTGGGACAATGAGCAGTTCTTC
.	TRBD1	TRBV29-1	TRBJ2-7	CSVGTGYEQYF	TGCAGCGTAGGGACAGGATACGAGCAGTACTTC
.	TRBD2	TRBV5-4	TRBJ2-3	CASSLRTSGLTDTQYF	TGTGCCAGCAGCTTGAGGACTAGCGGACTCACAGATACGCAGTATTTT
.	TRBD1	TRBV5-1	TRBJ2-1	CASSEGADYNEQFF	TGCGCCAGCAGCGAGGGGGCGGACTACAATGAGCAGTTCTTC
.	TRBD1	TRBV18	TRBJ1-5	CASSRQGGDQPQHF	TGTGCCAGCTCAAGACAGGGGGGGGATCAGCCCCAGCATTTT
.	.	TRBV7-9	TRBJ1-1	CASSGPGGSFMNTEAFF	TGTGCCAGCAGCGGTCCGGGGGGGAGCTTCATGAACACTGAAGCTTTCTTT
.	.	TRBV5-5	TRBJ1-2	CASSSRLFFFGGNAF	TGTGCCAGCAGCTCCCGACTGTTTTTTTTCGGCGGTAACGCCTTC
.	.	TRBV28	TRBJ2-3	CASSRAGARPSTDTQYF	TGTGCCAGCAGCCGGGCGGGGGCTAGGCCTAGCACAGATACGCAGTATTTT
.	.	TRBV19	TRBJ1-1	CASSMRQLNTEAFF	TGTGCCAGTAGTATGCGTCAGCTGAACACTGAAGCTTTCTTT
few	TRBD1	TRBV5-1	TRBJ1-2	CASSLTTGNYGYTF	TGCGCCAGCAGCTTGACGACAGGGAACTATGGCTACACCTTC
.	.	TRBV5-1	TRBJ2-7	CASSPQGGDRAYEQYF	TGCGCCAGCAGTCCCCAGGGGGGGGACCGAGCCTACGAGCAGTACTTC
.	.	TRBV15	TRBJ2-6	CATSRRGSGANVLTF	TGTGCCACCAGCAGGCGGGGATCTGGGGCCAACGTCCTGACTTTC
once	TRBD2	TRBV11-2	TRBJ2-6	CASSSLLAGPEGGANVLTF	TGTGCCAGCAGCTCCCTACTAGCGGGCCCCGAGGGGGGGGCCAACGTCCTGACTTTC